The 17 T cell receptor beta chains reported below all come from one sample, sequenced in a study of blood T cell repertoires in COVID-19. TCRdb keeps only in-frame clones here, not all; method: immunoSEQ multiplex PCR. Of around 260,000 clones listed, 75% to 90% are singletons. Sequencing used peripheral blood. These TCRs come from a young man with active or convalescent COVID-19.

This clone appeared a few times. The rearrangement uses TRBV3-1 (or the pseudogene TRBV3-2) and TRBJ2-2; 14 bases are a match to TRBD2. The junction had 4 bases not matched to a gene; V was cut back by 4 bases and J by 6 bases. Looked up from germline, CDR1 is LGHDT and CDR2 is YNNKEL (reference sequence). This CDR3 is 16 amino acids long. CDR3 protein: CASSLGTSGGPGELFF. The CDR3 DNA reads as TGTGCCAGCAGCCTCGGGACTAGCGGGGGTCCCGGGGAGCTGTTTTTT.

The rearrangement uses TRBV5-1 and TRBJ1-2, with 11 positions matching TRBD1. V gave up 7 bases and J gave up 4 bases; unmatched junction bases: 3. The CDR3 sequence is 13 residues long. Germline V lookup: CDR1 SGHRS, CDR2 YFSETQ. DNA for the CDR3: TGCGCCAGCCGAGGGACAGGGGGCTATGGCTACACCTTC. This codes for CASRGTGGYGYTF.

The chain links TRBV5-1 to TRBJ1-2, with TRBD1 matching 11 bases. Germline CDR1 is SGHRS and CDR2 is YFSETQ. CDR3 length: 14 residues. J lost 5 bases, V lost 4 bases, and 4 bases had no gene match. The CDR3 spells CASSTGQGAYGYTF. CDR3 coding DNA: TGCGCCAGCAGCACCGGACAGGGGGCTTATGGCTACACCTTC.

The rearrangement uses TRBV11-3 and TRBJ1-1, with unresolved D. V lost 2 bases and J lost 0, with 7 bases in between. The CDR3 loop spans 14 amino acids. Germline V gives CDR1 SGHNT, CDR2 YENEEA. The CDR3 bases are TGTGCCAGCAGCTTAAATGGCTTGAACACTGAAGCTTTCTTT. This gives the protein CASSLNGLNTEAFF.

The rearrangement uses TRBV7-8 and TRBJ2-7, with D tentatively TRBD1 (5 bases). Germline CDR1 and CDR2: SGHVS and FQNEAQ. This CDR3 has 13 amino acids. V was shortened by 0 bases and J by 3 bases, with 6 bases between the two germline ends. The CDR3 protein is CASSLAQDYEQYF. Here the CDR3 DNA reads TGTGCCAGCAGCTTAGCACAGGACTACGAGCAGTACTTC.

The V gene is TRBV6-6, the J gene TRBJ2-2; D is perhaps TRBD2 (5 bases). Germline V gene lookup returns CDR1 MNHNY and CDR2 SVGAGI (reference sequence). The CDR3 contains 13 residues. V lost 7 bases to trimming and J lost 5 bases, with 11 bases between them. DNA of the CDR3: TGTGCCAGCAAATACCGGGAAACCGGGGAGCTGTTTTTT. This encodes CASKYRETGELFF.

The rearrangement links TRBV5-8 to TRBJ2-7; no firm D call. CDR3 length: 14 residues. Germline loops: CDR1 SGHTS, CDR2 YDEGEE. The V gene lost 0 bases and the J gene lost 4 bases, with 11 bases spanning the gap. In nucleotides, the CDR3 is TGTGCCAGCAGCTTGGTACTACTTGCGTACGAGCAGTACTTC. Residues: CASSLVLLAYEQYF. The whole variable domain, filled in from reference TRBV5-8 and TRBJ2-7, reads EAGVTQSPTHLIKTRGQQATLRCSPISGHTSVYWYQQALGLGLQFLLWYDEGEERNRGNFPPRFSGRQFPNYSSELNVNALELEDSALYLCASSLVLLAYEQYFGPGTRLTVT.

The V call is TRBV4-1, the J call TRBJ2-5, with D possibly being TRBD2 (5 bases). Trimming pared 3 bases from V and 4 bases from J, leaving 9 bases between. Per the germline V gene, CDR1 is MGHRA and CDR2 is YSYEKL. The CDR3 is 13 residues long. CDR3 sequence: CASSQDFGETQYF. CDR3 sequence (DNA): TGCGCCAGCAGCCAGGACTTTGGAGAGACCCAGTACTTC.

The chain recombines TRBV5-8 with TRBJ2-3; tentatively, D is TRBD2 (5 bases). V was cut by 3 bases and J by 2 bases, with 19 bases left in between. The CDR3 has 17 amino acids. Germline lookup yields CDR1 SGHTS and CDR2 YDEGEE. CDR3 region: CASSSGFDGEYTDTQYF. CDR3 in DNA: TGTGCCAGCAGCTCTGGGTTTGACGGGGAGTACACAGATACGCAGTATTTT.

The chain combines TRBV5-1 with TRBJ2-7, with TRBD1 identical over 8 bases. Germline V gene lookup returns CDR1 SGHRS and CDR2 YFSETQ. This CDR3 is 14 amino acids long. After removal of 0 bases from V and 4 bases from J, the junction contained 3 bases not matched to a gene. The CDR3 loop is CASSLGQGPYEQYF. DNA for the CDR3: TGCGCCAGCAGCTTGGGACAGGGGCCATACGAGCAGTACTTC.

The rearrangement uses TRBV6-2 or TRBV6-3 and TRBJ1-2, with 11 nucleotides matching TRBD1. This CDR3 comprises 18 residues. Germline-derived CDR1 and CDR2 are MNHEY and SVGEGT. The V gene end was trimmed by 6 bases and the J gene end by 9 bases; junction bases not matched to a gene: 21. CDR3 DNA: TGTGCCAGCAGCATTCCCCCGGACAGGGGGCCCATGAGTTTAAGCTACACCTTC. Its protein is CASSIPPDRGPMSLSYTF.

The chain combines TRBV7-8 with TRBJ2-7; D may be TRBD2 (7 bases). Per the germline V gene, CDR1 is SGHVS and CDR2 is FQNEAQ. Trimming stripped 5 bases from V and 4 bases from J, with 15 bases between. CDR3 length equals 14 residues. In DNA form, the CDR3 reads TGTGCCAGCAGCGCCTGGGGGGGGGCTTACGAGCAGTACTTC. Translated: CASSAWGGAYEQYF.

The rearrangement uses TRBV11-3 and TRBJ1-1, with TRBD1 as a possible D gene (5 bases). This CDR3 is built from 14 residues. Trimming left V 2 bases short and J 1 base short, with 8 bases between. The germline V gene has CDR1 SGHNT and CDR2 YENEEA. The CDR3 sequence is CASSLRGTNTEAFF. Here the CDR3 DNA reads TGTGCCAGCAGCTTAAGGGGCACGAACACTGAAGCTTTCTTT.

This chain joins TRBV7-2 and TRBJ2-5, with 14 bases aligning to TRBD2. The germline gives CDR1 SGHTA, CDR2 FQGNSA. After removal of 5 bases from V and 7 bases from J, the junction contained 15 bases not matched to a gene. The CDR3 covers 18 residues. The CDR3 spells CASSPRTSGGPDRWTQYF. The CDR3 bases are TGTGCCAGCAGCCCGAGGACTAGCGGGGGGCCGGATCGTTGGACCCAGTACTTC.

This clone was found once. This sequence joins TRBV21-1 and TRBJ1-6; the table's D call TRBD1 went unverified against the DNA. TRBV21-1 is an annotated pseudogene. This CDR3 is 14 amino acids long. The CDR3 protein is CASSKSTGHSPLHF. The DNA of the CDR3 is TGTGCCAGCAGCAAATCTACAGGGCACTCACCCCTCCACTTT.

The genes are TRBV5-8 and TRBJ2-7; TRBD1 might be the D (5 bases). The V gene's germline CDR1 is SGHTS and CDR2 YDEGEE. The CDR3 totals 17 residues. V lost 0 bases and J 2 bases, leaving 18 bases between the germline ends. In nucleotides, the CDR3 is TGTGCCAGCAGCTTGGGCGGTGGGGCCGGCTTTACCTACGAGCAGTACTTC. Residues: CASSLGGGAGFTYEQYF.

V gene TRBV5-1 combines with J gene TRBJ1-1; 9 nucleotides agree with TRBD1. J gave up 4 bases and V 4 bases, and 8 bases lay outside the gene matches. The CDR3 spans 15 residues. Germline V gene sequence: CDR1 SGHRS, CDR2 YFSETQ. CDR3 protein: CASSTGGTGSTEAFF. As DNA, the CDR3 is TGCGCCAGCAGCACTGGGGGGACAGGGAGCACTGAAGCTTTCTTT. The variable domain in full, with the rest retrieved from reference TRBV5-1 and TRBJ1-1, is KAGVTQTPRYLIKTRGQQVTLSCSPISGHRSVSWYQQTPGQGLQFLFEYFSETQRNKGNFPGRFSGRQFSNSRSEMNVSTLELGDSALYLCASSTGGTGSTEAFFGQGTRLTVV.